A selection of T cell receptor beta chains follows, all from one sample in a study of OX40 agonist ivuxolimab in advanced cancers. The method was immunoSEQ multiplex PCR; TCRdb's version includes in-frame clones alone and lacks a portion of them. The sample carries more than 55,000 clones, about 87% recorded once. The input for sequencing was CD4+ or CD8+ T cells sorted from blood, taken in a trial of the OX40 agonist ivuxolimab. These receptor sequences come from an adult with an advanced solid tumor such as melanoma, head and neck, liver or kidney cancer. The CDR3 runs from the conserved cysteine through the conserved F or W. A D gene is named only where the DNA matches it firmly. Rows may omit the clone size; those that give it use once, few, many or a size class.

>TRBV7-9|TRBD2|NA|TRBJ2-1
TGTGCCAGCAGCTTAGTCGGACTAGCGGGAGGGTCCTACAATGAGCAGTTCTTC
CASSLVGLAGGSYNEQFF
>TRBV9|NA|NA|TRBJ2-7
TGTGCCAGCAGCGTAGTTTACTACGAGCAGTACTTC
CASSVVYYEQYF
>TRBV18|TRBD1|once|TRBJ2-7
TGTGCCAGCTCCCCAGGGGGCCGCGGGACAGCCTCCTACGAGCAGTACTTC
CASSPGGRGTASYEQYF
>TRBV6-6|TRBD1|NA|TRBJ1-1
TGTGCCAGCAGACAAGACAGGGGGAGGAACACTGAAGCTTTCTTT
CASRQDRGRNTEAFF
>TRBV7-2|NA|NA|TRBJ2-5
TGTGCCAGCAGCTTAGCGCGGAACCAAGAGACCCAGTACTTC
CASSLARNQETQYF
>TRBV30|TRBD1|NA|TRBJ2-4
TGTGCCTGGAGTCGACCTAGGACAGGGGGTAGAGGAAACATTCAGTACTTC
CAWSRPRTGGRGNIQYF
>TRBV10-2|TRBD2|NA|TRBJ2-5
TGCGCCAGCAGTCCGGCTAGCGGGGGGAGAGGGACCCAGTACTTC
CASSPASGGRGTQYF
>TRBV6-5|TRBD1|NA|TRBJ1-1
TGTGCCAGCAGTTGGGTGACAGGGACGGGCACTGAAGCTTTCTTT
CASSWVTGTGTEAFF
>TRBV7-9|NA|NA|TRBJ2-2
TGTGCCAGCAGCTTAGTCGGCCCCGAGCTGTTTTTT
CASSLVGPELFF
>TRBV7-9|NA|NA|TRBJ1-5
TGTGCCAGCAGCCCCTCGGTAGAGCAGCCCCAGCATTTT
CASSPSVEQPQHF
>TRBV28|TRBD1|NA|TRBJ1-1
TGTGCCAGCAAGGGACAGGGTGAAGCTTTCTTT
CASKGQGEAFF
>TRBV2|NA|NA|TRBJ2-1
TGTGCCAGCAGTACCCAGTTAAGTACCTACAATGAGCAGTTCTTC
CASSTQLSTYNEQFF
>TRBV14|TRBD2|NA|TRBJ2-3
TGTGCCAGCAGCCAAGGGATGATAGCGGGGACCACAGATACGCAGTATTTT
CASSQGMIAGTTDTQYF
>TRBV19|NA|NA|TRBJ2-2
TGTGCCAGTAGTATCCCAGGGGGGGGCACCGGGGAGCTGTTTTTT
CASSIPGGGTGELFF
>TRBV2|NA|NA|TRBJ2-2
TGTGCCAGCAAACAGGAAAACACCGGGGAGCTGTTTTTT
CASKQENTGELFF
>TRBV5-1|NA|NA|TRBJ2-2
TGCGCCACCGAGAAGCAGTCGGGGGCTGGCGGGGAGCTGTTTTTT
CATEKQSGAGGELFF
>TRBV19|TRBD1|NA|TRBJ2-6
TGTGCCAGTAGTAGGGGGACAGGGAGCTCTGGGGCCAACGTCCTGACTTTC
CASSRGTGSSGANVLTF
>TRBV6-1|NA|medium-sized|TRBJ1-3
TGTGCCAGCACCTCTCTAAACACCATATATTTT
CASTSLNTIYF
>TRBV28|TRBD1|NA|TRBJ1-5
TGTGCCAGCAGGGACAGGGTCAATCAGCCCCAGCATTTT
CASRDRVNQPQHF
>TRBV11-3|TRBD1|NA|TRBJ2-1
TGTGCCAGCAGCAAGGGACAGGGGATCTACAATGAGCAGTTCTTC
CASSKGQGIYNEQFF
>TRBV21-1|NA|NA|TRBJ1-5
TGTGCCAGCAGCAAAGTGGACAGGGAGGGTAGCAATCAGCCCCAGCATTTT
CASSKVDREGSNQPQHF
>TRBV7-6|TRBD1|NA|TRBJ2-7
TGTGCCAGCAGCTTAGGACAGGGTAACGAGCAGTACTTC
CASSLGQGNEQYF
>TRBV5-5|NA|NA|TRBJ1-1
TGTGCCAGCAACCGGGACACCTTGAACACTGAAGCTTTCTTT
CASNRDTLNTEAFF
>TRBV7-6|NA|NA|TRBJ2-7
TGTGCCAGCAGCTTAGGGCAGTCCTCCTACGAGCAGTACTTC
CASSLGQSSYEQYF
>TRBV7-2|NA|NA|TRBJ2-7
TGTGCCAGCAGCTTAGACGCTAGGGTCTACGAGCAGTACTTC
CASSLDARVYEQYF
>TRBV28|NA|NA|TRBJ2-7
TGTGCCAGCAGTTCCTTCGGTGGCCCCTACGAGCAGTACTTC
CASSSFGGPYEQYF
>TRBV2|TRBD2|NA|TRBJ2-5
TGTGCCAGCGAGGTGCCGAGCGGGGGCCAAGAGACCCAGTACTTC
CASEVPSGGQETQYF
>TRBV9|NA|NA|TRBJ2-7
TGTGCCAGCAGCGTAGACCCTACAGGGCGCTCCTACGAGCAGTACTTC
CASSVDPTGRSYEQYF
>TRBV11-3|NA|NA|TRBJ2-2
TGTGCCAGCAGCTTTCCCTGGGGAGGGAACACCGGGGAGCTGTTTTTT
CASSFPWGGNTGELFF
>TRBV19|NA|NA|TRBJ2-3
TGTGCCAGTAGTATAGATCGGGGCAGGGATACGCAGTATTTT
CASSIDRGRDTQYF
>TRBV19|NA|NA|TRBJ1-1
TGTGCCAGTAGTATAGGATGGGGCGTTGAAAGGATTAACACTGAAGCTTTCTTT
CASSIGWGVERINTEAFF
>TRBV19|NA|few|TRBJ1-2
TGTGCCAGTAGTAATCGGCAGGGAGCGGACTATGGCTACACCTTC
CASSNRQGADYGYTF
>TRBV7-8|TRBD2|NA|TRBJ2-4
TGTGCCAGCAGCTCCCTCGGGCTAGCGGGAGGGCCGCAAAGGGGCATTCAGTACTTC
CASSSLGLAGGPQRGIQYF
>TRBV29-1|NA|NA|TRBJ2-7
TGCAGCGGTTCTGGGGTGAGCGAGCAGTACTTC
CSGSGVSEQYF
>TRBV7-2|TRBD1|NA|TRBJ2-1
TGTGCCAGCAGCTCGGACAGGGCCGATGAGCAGTTCTTC
CASSSDRADEQFF
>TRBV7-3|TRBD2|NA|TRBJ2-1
TGTGCCAGCAGCTCGGGACTAGCGGGATACAATGAGCAGTTCTTC
CASSSGLAGYNEQFF
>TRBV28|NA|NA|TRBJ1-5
TGTGCCAGCAGGGAAAGAGGGAGCAATCAGCCCCAGCATTTT
CASRERGSNQPQHF
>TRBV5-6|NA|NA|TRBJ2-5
TGTGCCAGCAGCTTGGGCCAACGGGAGACCCAGTACTTC
CASSLGQRETQYF
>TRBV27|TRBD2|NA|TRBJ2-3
TGTGCCAGCAGGTTGGGATTAGCGGGAGGAGAGAATACGCAGTATTTT
CASRLGLAGGENTQYF
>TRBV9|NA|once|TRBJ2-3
TGTGCCAGCAGCGGCCGGGGGACCCGGGCGTATTTT
CASSGRGTRAYF
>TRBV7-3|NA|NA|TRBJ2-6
TGTGCCAGCAGCTTTCAGGGGACTGGGGCCAACGTCCTGACTTTC
CASSFQGTGANVLTF
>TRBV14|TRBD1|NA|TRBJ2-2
TGTGCCAGCAGCCGGGGGGACAGGGATCCCGGGGAGCTGTTTTTT
CASSRGDRDPGELFF
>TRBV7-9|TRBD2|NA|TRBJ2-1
TGTGCCAGCAGCCTCGGACTAGCTGATTACAATGAGCAGTTCTTC
CASSLGLADYNEQFF
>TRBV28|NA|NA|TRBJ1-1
TGTGCCAGCAGTTTACGAGAACTCATGAACACTGAAGCTTTCTTT
CASSLRELMNTEAFF
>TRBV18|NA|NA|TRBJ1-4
TGTGCCAGCTCACCAAACGGACTCGCTGAAAAACTGTTTTTT
CASSPNGLAEKLFF
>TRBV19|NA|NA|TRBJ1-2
TGTGCCACCTGGGAGGGATGGCATGGCTACACCTTC
CATWEGWHGYTF